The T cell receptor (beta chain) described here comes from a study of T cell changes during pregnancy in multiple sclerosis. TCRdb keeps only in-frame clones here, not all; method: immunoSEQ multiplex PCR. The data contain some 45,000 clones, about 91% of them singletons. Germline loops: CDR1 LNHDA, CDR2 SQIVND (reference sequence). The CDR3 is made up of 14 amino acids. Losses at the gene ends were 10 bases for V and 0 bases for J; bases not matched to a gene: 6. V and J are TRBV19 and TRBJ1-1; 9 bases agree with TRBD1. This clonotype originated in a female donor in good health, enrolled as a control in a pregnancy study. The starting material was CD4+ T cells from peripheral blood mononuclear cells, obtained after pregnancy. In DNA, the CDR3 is TGTGCCACCGGACAGGGGAGGGTGAACACTGAAGCTTTCTTT. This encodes CATGQGRVNTEAFF. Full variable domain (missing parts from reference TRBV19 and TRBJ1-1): DGGITQSPKYLFRKEGQNVTLSCEQNLNHDAMYWYRQDPGQGLRLIYYSQIVNDFQKGDIAEGYSVSREKKESFPLTVTSAQKNPTAFYLCATGQGRVNTEAFFGQGTRLTVV.